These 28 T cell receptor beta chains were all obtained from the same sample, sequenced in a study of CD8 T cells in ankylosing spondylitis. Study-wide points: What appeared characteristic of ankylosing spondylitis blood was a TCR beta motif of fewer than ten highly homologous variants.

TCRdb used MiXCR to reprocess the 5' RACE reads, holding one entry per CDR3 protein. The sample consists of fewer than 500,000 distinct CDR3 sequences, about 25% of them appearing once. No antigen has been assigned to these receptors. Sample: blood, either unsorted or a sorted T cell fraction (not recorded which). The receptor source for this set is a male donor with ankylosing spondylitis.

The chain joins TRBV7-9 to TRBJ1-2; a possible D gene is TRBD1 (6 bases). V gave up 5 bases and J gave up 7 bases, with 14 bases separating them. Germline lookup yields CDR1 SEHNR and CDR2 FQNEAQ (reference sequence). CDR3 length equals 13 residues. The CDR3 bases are TGTGCCAGCAGCCCGGACAGTATCGGTGGCTACACCTTC. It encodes CASSPDSIGGYTF.

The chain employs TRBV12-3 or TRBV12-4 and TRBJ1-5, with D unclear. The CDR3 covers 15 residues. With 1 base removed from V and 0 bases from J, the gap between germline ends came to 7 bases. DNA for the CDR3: TGTGCCAGCAGTTTAGGGCACCATAGCAATCAGCCCCAGCATTTT. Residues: CASSLGHHSNQPQHF.

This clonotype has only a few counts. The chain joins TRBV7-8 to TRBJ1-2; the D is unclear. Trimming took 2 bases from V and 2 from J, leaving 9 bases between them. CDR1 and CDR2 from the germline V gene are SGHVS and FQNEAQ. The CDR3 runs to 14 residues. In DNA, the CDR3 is TGTGCCAGCAGCTTACGGCCGGTCAACTATGGCTACACCTTC. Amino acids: CASSLRPVNYGYTF.

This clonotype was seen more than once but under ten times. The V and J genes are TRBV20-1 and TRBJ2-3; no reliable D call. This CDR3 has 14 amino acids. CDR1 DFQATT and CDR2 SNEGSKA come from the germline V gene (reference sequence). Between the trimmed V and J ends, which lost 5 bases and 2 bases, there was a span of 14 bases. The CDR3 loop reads CSAVPGPFTDTQYF. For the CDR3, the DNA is TGCAGTGCTGTCCCTGGGCCATTCACAGATACGCAGTATTTT.

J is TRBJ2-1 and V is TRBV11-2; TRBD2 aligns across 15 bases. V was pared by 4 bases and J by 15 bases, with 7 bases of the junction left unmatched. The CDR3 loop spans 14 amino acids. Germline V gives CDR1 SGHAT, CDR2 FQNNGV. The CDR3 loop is CASSYRTSGRERFF. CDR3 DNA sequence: TGTGCCAGCAGCTACCGGACTAGCGGGAGGGAGAGGTTCTTC.

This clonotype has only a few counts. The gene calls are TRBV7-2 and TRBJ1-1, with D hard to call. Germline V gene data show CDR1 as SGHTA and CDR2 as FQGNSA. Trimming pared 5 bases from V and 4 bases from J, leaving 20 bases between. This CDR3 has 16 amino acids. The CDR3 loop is CASSPSFPHTGTEAFF. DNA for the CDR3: TGTGCCAGCAGCCCCAGTTTCCCCCATACGGGCACTGAAGCTTTCTTT.

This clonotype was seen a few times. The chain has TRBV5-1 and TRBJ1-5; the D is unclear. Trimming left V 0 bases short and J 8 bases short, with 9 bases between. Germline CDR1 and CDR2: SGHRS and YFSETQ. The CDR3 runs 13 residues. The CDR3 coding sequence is TGCGCCAGCAGCTTGGCCGGGTTCGAGCCCCAGCATTTT. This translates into CASSLAGFEPQHF.

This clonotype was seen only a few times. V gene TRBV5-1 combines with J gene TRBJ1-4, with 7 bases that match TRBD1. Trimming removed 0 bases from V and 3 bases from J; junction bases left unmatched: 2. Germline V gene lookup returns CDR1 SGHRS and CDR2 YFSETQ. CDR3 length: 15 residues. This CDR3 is CASSLGRGPNEKLFF. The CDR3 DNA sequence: TGCGCCAGCAGCTTGGGAAGGGGGCCTAATGAAAAACTGTTTTTT.

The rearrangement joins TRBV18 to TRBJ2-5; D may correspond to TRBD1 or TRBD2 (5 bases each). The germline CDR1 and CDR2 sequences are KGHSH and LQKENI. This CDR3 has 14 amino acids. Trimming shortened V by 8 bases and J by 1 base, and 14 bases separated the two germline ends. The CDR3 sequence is CASRNVRGQETQYF. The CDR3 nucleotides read TGTGCCAGCAGAAACGTGAGGGGCCAAGAGACCCAGTACTTC. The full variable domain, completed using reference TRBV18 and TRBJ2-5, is NAGVMQNPRHLVRRRGQEARLRCSPMKGHSHVYWYRQLPEEGLKFMVYLQKENIIDESGMPKERFSAEFPKEGPSILRIQQVVRGDSAAYFCASRNVRGQETQYFGPGTRLLVL.

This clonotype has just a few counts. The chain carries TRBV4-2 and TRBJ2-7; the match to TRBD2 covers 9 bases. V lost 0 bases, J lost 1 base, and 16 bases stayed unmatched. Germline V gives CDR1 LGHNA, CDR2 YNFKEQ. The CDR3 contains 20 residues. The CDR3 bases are TGTGCCAGCAGCCAAGATTCAGCGGCTAGCGGGGCCTATACATCCTACGAGCAGTACTTC. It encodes CASSQDSAASGAYTSYEQYF.

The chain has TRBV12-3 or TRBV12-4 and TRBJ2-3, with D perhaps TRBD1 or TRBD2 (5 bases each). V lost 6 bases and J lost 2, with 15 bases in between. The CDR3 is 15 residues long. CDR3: CASSPRDVSTDTQYF. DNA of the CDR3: TGTGCCAGCAGCCCCCGGGACGTATCCACAGATACGCAGTATTTT.

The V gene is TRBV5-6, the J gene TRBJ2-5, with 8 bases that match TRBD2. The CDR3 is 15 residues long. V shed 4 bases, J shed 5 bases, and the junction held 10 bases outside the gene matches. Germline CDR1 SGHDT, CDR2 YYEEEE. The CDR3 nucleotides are TGTGCCAGCAGCGCTGCGACGGGAGGGTCGGAGACCCAGTACTTC. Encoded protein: CASSAATGGSETQYF.

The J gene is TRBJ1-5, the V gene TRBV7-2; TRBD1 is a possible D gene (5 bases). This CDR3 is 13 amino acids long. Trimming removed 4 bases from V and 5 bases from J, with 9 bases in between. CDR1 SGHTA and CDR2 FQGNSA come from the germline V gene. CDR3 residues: CASSSQGHQPQHF. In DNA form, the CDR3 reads TGTGCCAGCAGCTCTCAGGGTCATCAGCCCCAGCATTTT.

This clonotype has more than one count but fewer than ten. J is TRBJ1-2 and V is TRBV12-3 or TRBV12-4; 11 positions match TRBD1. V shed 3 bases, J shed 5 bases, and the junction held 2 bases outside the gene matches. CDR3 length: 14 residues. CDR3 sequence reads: CASSFGTGGYGYTF. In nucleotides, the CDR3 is TGTGCCAGCAGTTTTGGGACAGGGGGTTATGGCTACACCTTC.

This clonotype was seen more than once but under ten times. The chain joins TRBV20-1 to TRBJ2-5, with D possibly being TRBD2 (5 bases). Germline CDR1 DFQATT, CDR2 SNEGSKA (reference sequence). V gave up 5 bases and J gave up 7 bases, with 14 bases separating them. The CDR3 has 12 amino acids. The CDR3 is CSAGSLAGTQYF. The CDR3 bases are TGCAGTGCTGGGTCCCTAGCTGGGACCCAGTACTTC.

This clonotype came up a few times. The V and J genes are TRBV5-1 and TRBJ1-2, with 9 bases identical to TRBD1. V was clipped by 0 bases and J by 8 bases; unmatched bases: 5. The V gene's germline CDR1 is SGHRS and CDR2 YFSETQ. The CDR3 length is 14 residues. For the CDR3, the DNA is TGCGCCAGCAGCTTGGCCGGGACAGGGTCGGGCTACACCTTC. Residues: CASSLAGTGSGYTF.

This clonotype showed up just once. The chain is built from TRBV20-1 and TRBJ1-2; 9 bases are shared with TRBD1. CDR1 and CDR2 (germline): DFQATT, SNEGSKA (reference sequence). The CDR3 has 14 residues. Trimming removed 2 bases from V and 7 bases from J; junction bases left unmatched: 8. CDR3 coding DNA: TGCAGTGCTAGACCTACAGGGGGCGCGGGTGGCTACACCTTC. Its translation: CSARPTGGAGGYTF.

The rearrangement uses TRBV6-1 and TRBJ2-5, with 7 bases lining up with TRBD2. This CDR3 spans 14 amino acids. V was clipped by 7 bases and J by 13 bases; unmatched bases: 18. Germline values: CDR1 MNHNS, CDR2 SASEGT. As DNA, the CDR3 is TGTGCCAGCACCGAATCCGGGACTACGCCTCTACCGTACTTC. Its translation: CASTESGTTPLPYF.

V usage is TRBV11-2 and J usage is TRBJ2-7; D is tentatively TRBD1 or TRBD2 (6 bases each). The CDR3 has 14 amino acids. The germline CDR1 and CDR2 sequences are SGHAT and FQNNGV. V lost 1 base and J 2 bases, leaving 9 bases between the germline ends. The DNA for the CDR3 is TGTGCCAGCAGCTTAGTGGGGGGCGCCTACGAGCAGTACGTC. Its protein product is CASSLVGGAYEQYV.

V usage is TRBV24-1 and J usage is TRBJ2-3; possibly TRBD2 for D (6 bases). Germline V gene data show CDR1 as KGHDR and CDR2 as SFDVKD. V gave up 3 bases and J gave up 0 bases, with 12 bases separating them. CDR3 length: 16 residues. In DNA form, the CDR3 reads TGTGCCACCAGTGATCCCGGGACTCCCAGCACAGATACGCAGTATTTT. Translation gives CATSDPGTPSTDTQYF.

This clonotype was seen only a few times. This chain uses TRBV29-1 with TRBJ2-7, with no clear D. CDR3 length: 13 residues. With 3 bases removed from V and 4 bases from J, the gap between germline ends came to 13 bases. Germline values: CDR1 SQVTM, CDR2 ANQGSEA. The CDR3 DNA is TGCAGCGTTGAGAAGGAACCGTCGTACGAGCAGTACTTC. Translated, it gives CSVEKEPSYEQYF.

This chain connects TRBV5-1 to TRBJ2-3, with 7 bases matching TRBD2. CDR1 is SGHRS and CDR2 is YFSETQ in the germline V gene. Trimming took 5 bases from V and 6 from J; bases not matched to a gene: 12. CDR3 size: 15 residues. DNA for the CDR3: TGCGCCAGCAGACGTGGGGGGGAACCTCGGGATACGCAGTATTTT. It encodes CASRRGGEPRDTQYF.

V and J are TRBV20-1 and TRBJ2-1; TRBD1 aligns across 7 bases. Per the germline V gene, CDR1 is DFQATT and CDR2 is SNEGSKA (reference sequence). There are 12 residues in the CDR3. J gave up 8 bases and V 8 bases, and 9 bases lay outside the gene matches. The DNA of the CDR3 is TGCAGTTTGATGACAGGGAATCATGAGCAGTTCTTC. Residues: CSLMTGNHEQFF.

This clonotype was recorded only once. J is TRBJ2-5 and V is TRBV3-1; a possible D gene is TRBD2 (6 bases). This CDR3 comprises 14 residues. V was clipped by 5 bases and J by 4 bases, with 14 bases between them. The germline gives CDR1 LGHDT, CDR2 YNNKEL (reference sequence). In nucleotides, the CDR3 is TGTGCCAGCAGCAGGGGACTGAGGGGAGAGACCCAGTACTTC. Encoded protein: CASSRGLRGETQYF.

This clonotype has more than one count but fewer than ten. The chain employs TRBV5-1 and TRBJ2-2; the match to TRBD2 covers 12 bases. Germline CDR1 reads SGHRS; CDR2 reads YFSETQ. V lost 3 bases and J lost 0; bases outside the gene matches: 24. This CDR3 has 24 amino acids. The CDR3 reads CASSYKTPSGRDKATPPNTGELFF. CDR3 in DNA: TGCGCCAGCAGCTATAAAACGCCTAGCGGGAGGGACAAAGCCACCCCCCCGAACACCGGGGAGCTGTTTTTT.

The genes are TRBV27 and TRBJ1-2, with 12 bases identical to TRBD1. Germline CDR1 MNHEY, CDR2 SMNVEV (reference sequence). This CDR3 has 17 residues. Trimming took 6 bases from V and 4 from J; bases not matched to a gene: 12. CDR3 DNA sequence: TGTGCCAGCAGCCGAAGGGTCGGGACAGGGGGCTTCTATGGCTACACCTTC. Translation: CASSRRVGTGGFYGYTF.

The CDR3 region is CANGQGTLPGYTF. CDR3 nucleotides: TGTGCCAACGGACAGGGGACTCTCCCTGGCTACACCTTC. The rearrangement joins TRBV2 to TRBJ1-2; TRBD1 agrees at 9 bases. The junction had 10 bases not matched to a gene; V was cut back by 10 bases and J by 7 bases. CDR3 length: 13 residues. Germline CDR1 reads SNHLY; CDR2 reads FYNNEI.

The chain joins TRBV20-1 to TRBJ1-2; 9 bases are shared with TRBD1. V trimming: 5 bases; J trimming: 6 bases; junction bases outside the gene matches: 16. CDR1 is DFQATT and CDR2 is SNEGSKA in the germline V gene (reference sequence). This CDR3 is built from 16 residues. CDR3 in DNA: TGCAGTGCTCTAAGCTCACACCCCGGGACAGGGAATGGCTACACCTTC. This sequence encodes CSALSSHPGTGNGYTF.